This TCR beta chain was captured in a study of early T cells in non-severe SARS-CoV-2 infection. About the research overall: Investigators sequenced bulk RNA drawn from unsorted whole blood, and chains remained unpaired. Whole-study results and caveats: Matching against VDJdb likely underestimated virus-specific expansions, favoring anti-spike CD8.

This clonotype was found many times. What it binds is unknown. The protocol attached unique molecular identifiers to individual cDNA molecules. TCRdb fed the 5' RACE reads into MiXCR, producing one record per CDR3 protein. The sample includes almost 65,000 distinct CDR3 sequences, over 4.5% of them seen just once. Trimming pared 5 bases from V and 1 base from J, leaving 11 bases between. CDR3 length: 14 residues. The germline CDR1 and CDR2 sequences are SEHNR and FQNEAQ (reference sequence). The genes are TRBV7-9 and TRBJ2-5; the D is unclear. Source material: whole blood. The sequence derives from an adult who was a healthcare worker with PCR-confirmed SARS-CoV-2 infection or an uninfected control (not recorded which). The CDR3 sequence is CASSHAGSQETQYF. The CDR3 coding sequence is TGTGCCAGCAGCCACGCCGGCAGCCAAGAGACCCAGTACTTC.